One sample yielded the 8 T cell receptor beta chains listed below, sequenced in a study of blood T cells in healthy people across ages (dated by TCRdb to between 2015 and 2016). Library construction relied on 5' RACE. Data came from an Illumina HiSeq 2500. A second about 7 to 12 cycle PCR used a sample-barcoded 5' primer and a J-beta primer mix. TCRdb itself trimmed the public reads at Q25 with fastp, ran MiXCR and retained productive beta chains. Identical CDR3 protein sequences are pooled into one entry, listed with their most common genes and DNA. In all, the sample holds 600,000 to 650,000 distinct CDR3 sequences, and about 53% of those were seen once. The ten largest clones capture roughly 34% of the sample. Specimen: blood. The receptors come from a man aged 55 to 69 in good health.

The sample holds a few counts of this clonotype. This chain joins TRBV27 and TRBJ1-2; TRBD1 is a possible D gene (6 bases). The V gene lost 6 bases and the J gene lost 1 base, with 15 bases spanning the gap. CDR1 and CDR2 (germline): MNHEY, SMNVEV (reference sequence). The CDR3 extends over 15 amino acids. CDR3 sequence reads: CASRRAGGLNYGYTF. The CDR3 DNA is TGTGCCAGCAGGAGGGCTGGGGGCCTTAACTATGGCTACACCTTC.

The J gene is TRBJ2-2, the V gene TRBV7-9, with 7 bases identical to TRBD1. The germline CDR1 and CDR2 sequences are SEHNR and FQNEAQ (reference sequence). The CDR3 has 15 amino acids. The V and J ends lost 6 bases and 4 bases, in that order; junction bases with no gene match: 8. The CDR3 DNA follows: TGTGCCAGCAGGACCCCGGGACAGCGCACCGGGGAGCTGTTTTTT. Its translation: CASRTPGQRTGELFF.

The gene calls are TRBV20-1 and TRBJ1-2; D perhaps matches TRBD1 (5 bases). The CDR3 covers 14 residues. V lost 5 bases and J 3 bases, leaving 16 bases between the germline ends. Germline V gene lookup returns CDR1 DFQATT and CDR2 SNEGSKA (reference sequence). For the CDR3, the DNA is TGCAGTGCTGACCGGACACCAGAAGACTATGGCTACACCTTC. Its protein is CSADRTPEDYGYTF.

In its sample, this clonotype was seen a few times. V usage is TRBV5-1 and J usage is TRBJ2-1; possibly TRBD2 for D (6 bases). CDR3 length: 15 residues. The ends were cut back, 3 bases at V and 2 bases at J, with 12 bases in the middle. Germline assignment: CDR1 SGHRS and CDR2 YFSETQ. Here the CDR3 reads CASSSRGLTYNEQFF. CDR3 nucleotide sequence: TGCGCCAGCAGCTCGCGGGGCCTTACCTACAATGAGCAGTTCTTC. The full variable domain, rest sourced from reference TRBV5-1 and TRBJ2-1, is KAGVTQTPRYLIKTRGQQVTLSCSPISGHRSVSWYQQTPGQGLQFLFEYFSETQRNKGNFPGRFSGRQFSNSRSEMNVSTLELGDSALYLCASSSRGLTYNEQFFGPGTRLTVL.

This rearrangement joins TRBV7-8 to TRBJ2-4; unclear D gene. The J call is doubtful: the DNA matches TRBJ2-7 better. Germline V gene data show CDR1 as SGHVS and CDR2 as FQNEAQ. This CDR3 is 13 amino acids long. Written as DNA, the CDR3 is TGTGCCAGCAGCTTAGAATCTGGATACGAGCAGTACTTC. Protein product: CASSLESGYEQYF.

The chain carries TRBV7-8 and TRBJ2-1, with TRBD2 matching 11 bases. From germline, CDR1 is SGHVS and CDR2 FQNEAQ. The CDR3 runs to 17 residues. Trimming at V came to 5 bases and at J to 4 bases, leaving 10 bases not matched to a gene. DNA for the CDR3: TGTGCCAGCAGCCGAATGATAGCGGGGGGGGAGTACAATGAGCAGTTCTTC. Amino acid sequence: CASSRMIAGGEYNEQFF.

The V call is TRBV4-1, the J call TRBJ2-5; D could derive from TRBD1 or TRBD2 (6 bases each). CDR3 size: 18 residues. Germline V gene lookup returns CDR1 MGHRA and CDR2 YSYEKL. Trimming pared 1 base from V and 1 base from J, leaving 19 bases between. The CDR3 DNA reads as TGCGCCAGCAGCCAAGTCCGGGACTTCAGGACAGCCCAAGAGACCCAGTACTTC. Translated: CASSQVRDFRTAQETQYF.

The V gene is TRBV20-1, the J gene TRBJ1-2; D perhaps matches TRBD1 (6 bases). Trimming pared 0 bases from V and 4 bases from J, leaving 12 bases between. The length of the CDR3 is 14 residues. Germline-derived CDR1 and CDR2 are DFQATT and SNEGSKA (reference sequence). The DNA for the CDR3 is TGCAGTGCTAGAGATCGGGGGACAAGCTATGGCTACACCTTC. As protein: CSARDRGTSYGYTF.